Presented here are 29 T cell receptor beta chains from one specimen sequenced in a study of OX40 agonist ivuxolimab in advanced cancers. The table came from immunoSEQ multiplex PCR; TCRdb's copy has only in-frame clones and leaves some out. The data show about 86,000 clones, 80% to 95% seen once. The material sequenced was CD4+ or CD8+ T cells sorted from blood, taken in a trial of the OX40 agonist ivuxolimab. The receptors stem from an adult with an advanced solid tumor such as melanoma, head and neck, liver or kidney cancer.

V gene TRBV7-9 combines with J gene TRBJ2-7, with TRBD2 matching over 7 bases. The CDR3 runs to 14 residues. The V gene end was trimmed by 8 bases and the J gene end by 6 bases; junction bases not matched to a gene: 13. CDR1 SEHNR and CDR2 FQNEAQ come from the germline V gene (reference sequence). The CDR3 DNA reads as TGTGCCAGCCAGGGAGGGGTGGTCATGGGCGAGCAGTACTTC. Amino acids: CASQGGVVMGEQYF.

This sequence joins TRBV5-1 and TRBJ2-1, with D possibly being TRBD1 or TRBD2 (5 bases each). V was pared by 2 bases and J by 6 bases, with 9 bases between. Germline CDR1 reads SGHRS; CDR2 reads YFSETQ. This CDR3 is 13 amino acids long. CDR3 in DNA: TGCGCCAGCAGCTTTCAGGGACCCAATGAGCAGTTCTTC. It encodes CASSFQGPNEQFF.

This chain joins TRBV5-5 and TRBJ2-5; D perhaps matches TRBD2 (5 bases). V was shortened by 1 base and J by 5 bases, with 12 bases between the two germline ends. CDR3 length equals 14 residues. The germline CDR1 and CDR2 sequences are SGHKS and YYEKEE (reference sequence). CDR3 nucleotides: TGTGCCAGCAGCTTGCGGTTTAGCGTGGAGACCCAGTACTTC. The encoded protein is CASSLRFSVETQYF.

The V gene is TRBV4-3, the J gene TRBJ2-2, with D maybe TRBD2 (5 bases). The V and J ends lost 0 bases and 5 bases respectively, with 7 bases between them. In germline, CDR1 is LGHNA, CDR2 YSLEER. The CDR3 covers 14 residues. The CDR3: CASSQEPGTGELFF. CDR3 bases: TGCGCCAGCAGCCAAGAACCGGGGACCGGGGAGCTGTTTTTT.

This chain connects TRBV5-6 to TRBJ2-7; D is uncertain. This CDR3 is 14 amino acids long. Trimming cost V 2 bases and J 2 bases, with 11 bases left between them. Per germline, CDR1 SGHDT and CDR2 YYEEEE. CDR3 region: CASSFKQPPYEQYF. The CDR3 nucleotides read TGTGCCAGCAGCTTCAAACAACCCCCCTACGAGCAGTACTTC.

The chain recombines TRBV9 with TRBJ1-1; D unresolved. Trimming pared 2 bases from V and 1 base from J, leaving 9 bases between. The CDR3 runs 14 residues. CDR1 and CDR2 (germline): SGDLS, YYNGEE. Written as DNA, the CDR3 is TGTGCCAGCAGCGTGGGCCAGTGGAACACTGAAGCTTTCTTT. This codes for CASSVGQWNTEAFF.

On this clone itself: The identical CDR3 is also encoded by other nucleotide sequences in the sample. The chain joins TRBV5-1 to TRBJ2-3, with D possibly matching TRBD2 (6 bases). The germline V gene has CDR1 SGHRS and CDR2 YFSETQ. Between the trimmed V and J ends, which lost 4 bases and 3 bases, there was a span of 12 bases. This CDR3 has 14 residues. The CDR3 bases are TGCGCCAGCAGCCTAGCGAGTTCAACAGATACGCAGTATTTT. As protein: CASSLASSTDTQYF. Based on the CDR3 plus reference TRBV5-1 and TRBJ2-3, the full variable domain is KAGVTQTPRYLIKTRGQQVTLSCSPISGHRSVSWYQQTPGQGLQFLFEYFSETQRNKGNFPGRFSGRQFSNSRSEMNVSTLELGDSALYLCASSLASSTDTQYFGPGTRLTVL.

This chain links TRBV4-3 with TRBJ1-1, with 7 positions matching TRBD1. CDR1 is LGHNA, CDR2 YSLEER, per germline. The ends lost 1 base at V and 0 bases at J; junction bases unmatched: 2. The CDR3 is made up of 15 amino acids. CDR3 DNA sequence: TGCGCCAGCAGCCAAGGACAGGGTTTGAACACTGAAGCTTTCTTT. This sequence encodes CASSQGQGLNTEAFF.

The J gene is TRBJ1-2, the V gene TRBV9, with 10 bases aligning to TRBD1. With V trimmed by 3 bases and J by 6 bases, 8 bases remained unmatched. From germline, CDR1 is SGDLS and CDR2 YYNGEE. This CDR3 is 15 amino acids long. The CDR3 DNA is TGTGCCAGCAGCGCAGGGGACAGGGGAATTGATGGCTACACCTTC. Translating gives CASSAGDRGIDGYTF.

The CDR3 is CASSYSHPRGLGTEAFF. DNA of the CDR3: TGCGCCAGCAGCTATTCCCACCCGAGGGGTCTTGGCACTGAAGCTTTCTTT. The chain employs TRBV5-1 and TRBJ1-1; D possibly corresponds to TRBD1 (5 bases). CDR3 length: 17 amino acids. The ends were cut back, 3 bases at V and 4 bases at J, with 22 bases in the middle. Germline CDR1 reads SGHRS; CDR2 reads YFSETQ.

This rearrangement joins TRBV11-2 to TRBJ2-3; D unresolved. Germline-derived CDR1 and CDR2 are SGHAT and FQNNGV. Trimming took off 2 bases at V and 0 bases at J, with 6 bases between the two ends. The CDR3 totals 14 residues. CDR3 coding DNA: TGTGCCAGCAGCTTACGGAAAAGCACAGATACGCAGTATTTT. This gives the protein CASSLRKSTDTQYF.

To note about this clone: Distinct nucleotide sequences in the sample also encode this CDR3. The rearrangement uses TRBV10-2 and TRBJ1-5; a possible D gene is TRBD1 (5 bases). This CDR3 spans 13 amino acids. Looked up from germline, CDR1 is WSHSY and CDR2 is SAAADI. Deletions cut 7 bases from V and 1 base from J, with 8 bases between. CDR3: CASTDSSNQPQHF. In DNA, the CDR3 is TGCGCCAGCACAGACAGCAGCAATCAGCCCCAGCATTTT.

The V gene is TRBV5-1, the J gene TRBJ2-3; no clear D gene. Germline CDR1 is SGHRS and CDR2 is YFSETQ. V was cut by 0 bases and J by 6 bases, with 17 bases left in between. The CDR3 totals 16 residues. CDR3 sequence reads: CASSLVMAESSDTQYF. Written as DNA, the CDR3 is TGCGCCAGCAGCTTGGTAATGGCGGAGAGTTCGGATACGCAGTATTTT.

The DNA of the CDR3 is TGTGCCTGGAGTGTGGGCCTAGGCGGGGAGCTGTTTTTT. Encoded protein: CAWSVGLGGELFF. The V call is TRBV30, the J call TRBJ2-2; the D is unclear. The CDR3 consists of 13 residues. Between the trimmed V and J ends, which lost 0 bases and 7 bases, there was a span of 9 bases. From germline, CDR1 is GTSNPN and CDR2 SVGIG (reference sequence).

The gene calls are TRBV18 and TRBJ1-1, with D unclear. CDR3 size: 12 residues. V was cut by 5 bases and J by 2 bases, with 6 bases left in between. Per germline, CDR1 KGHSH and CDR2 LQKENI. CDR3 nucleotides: TGTGCCAGCTCAGACCGTAACACTGAAGCTTTCTTT. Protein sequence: CASSDRNTEAFF.

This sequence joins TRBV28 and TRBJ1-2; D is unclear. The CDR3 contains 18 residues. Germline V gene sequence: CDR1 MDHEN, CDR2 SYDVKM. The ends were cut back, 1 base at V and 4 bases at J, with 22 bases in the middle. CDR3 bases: TGTGCCAGCAGTTTATCTCCCGCTTGGCTGACAACTTTCTATGGCTACACCTTC. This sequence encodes CASSLSPAWLTTFYGYTF.

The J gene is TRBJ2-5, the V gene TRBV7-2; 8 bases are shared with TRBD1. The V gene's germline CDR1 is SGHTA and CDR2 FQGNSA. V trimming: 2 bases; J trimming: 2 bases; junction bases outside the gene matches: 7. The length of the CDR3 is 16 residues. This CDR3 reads CASSLYGDRRQETQYF. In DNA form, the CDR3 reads TGTGCCAGCAGCTTATATGGGGACAGGAGGCAAGAGACCCAGTACTTC.

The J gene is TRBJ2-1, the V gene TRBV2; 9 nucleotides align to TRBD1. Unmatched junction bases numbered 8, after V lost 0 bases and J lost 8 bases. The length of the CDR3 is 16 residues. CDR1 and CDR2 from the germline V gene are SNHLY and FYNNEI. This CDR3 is CASSEAGGQGGHEQFF. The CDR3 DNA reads TGTGCCAGCAGTGAAGCGGGGGGACAGGGTGGACATGAGCAGTTCTTC.

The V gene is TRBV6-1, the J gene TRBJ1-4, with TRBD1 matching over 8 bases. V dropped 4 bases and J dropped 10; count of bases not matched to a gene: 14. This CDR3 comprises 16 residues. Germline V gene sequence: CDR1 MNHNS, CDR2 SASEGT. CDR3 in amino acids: CASSGQRDRLIGKLFF. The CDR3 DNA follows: TGTGCCAGCAGTGGACAGCGGGACAGGTTAATTGGAAAACTGTTTTTT.

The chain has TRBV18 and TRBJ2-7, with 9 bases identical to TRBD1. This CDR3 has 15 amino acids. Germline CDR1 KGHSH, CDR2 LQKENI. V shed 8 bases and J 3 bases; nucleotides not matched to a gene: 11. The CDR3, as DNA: TGTGCCAGCCGAAAACCGGGACAGGGTAGCTACGAGCAGTACTTC. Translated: CASRKPGQGSYEQYF.

CDR3 sequence: CASSSGTRYQETQYF. Written as DNA, the CDR3 is TGCGCCAGCAGCTCCGGGACAAGGTACCAAGAGACCCAGTACTTC. The chain carries TRBV5-1 and TRBJ2-5; a weak D match, TRBD1 (6 bases). CDR3 length: 15 residues. The ends were cut back, 3 bases at V and 0 bases at J, with 12 bases in the middle. CDR1 and CDR2 from the germline V gene are SGHRS and YFSETQ.

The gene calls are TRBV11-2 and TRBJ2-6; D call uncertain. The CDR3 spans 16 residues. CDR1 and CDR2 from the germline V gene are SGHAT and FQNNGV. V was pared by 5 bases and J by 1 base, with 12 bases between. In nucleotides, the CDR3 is TGTGCCAGCAGCCTACAACTGTCTTCTGGGGCCAACGTCCTGACTTTC. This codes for CASSLQLSSGANVLTF.

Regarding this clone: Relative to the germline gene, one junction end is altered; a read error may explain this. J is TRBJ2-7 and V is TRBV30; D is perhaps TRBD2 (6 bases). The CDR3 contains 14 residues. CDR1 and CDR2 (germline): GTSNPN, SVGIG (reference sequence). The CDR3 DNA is TGTGCCTGGGGCTTGACTCGGGACTCCCACGAGCAGTACTTC. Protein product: CAWGLTRDSHEQYF.

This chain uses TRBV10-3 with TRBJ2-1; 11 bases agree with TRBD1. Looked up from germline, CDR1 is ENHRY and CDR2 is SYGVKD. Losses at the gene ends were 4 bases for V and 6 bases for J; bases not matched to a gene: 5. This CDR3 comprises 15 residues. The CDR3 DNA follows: TGTGCCATCAGTGCCCCGGGACAGGGGGTCAATGAGCAGTTCTTC. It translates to CAISAPGQGVNEQFF.

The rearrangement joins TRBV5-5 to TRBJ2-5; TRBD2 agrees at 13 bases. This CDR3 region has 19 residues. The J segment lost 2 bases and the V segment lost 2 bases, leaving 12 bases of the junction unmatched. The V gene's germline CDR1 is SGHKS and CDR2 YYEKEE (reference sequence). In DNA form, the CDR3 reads TGTGCCAGCAGCTTAGATTGGACTAGCGGGAGATTAAGGCAAGAGACCCAGTACTTC. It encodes CASSLDWTSGRLRQETQYF.

The CDR3 here is CAISVANTEAFF. DNA of the CDR3: TGTGCCATCAGTGTTGCGAACACTGAAGCTTTCTTT. The chain has TRBV10-3 and TRBJ1-1; no clear D gene. The CDR3 is 12 residues long. V was trimmed by 4 bases and J by 1 base, leaving 4 bases between them. The germline V gene has CDR1 ENHRY and CDR2 SYGVKD.

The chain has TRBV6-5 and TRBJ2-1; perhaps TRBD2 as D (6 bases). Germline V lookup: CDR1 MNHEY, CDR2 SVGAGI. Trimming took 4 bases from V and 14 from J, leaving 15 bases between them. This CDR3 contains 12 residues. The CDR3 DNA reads TGTGCCAGCAGTTCCTACGGGGGTAGTAAGTTCTTC. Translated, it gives CASSSYGGSKFF.

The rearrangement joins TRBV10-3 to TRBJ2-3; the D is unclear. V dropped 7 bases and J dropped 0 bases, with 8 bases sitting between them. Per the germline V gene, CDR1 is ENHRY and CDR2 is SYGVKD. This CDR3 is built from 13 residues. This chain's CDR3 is CAIKLSSTDTQYF. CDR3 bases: TGTGCCATCAAACTAAGTAGCACAGATACGCAGTATTTT.

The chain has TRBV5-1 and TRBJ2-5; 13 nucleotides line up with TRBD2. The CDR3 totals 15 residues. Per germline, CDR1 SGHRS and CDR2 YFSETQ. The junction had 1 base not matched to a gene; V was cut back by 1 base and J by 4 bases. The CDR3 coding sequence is TGCGCCAGCAGCTTGACTAGCGGGAGGGCAGAGACCCAGTACTTC. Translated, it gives CASSLTSGRAETQYF. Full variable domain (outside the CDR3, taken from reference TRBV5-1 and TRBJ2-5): KAGVTQTPRYLIKTRGQQVTLSCSPISGHRSVSWYQQTPGQGLQFLFEYFSETQRNKGNFPGRFSGRQFSNSRSEMNVSTLELGDSALYLCASSLTSGRAETQYFGPGTRLLVL.